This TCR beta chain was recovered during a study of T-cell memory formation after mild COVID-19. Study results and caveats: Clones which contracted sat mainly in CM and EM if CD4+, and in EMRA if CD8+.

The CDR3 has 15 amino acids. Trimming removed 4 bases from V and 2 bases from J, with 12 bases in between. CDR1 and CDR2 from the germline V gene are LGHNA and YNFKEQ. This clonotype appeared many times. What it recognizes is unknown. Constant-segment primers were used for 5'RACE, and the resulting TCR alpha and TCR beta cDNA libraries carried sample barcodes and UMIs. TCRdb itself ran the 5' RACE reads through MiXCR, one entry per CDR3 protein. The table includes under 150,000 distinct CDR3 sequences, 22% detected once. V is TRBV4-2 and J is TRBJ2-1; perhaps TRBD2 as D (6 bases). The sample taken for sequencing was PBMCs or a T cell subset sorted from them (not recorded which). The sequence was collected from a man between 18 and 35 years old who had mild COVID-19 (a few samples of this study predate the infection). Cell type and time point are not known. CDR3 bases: TGTGCCAGCAGCCCGGGGGATGGGCCCTACAATGAGCAGTTCTTC. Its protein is CASSPGDGPYNEQFF.